This section outlines one T cell receptor beta chain sequence together with its context. This sample was taken from a study of low-dose radiotherapy and immunotherapy resistance in tumors. The V gene's germline CDR1 is SGHNT and CDR2 YYREEE (reference sequence). The CDR3 covers 13 residues. The V gene end was trimmed by 4 bases and the J gene end by 8 bases; junction bases not matched to a gene: 5. Time point described: before trial treatment. Donors received a regimen that comprised nivolumab, ipilimumab, aspirin, low-dose cyclophosphamide and low-dose radiotherapy. TRAV and TRBV primers primed cDNA for both TCRalpha and TCRbeta. TCRs underwent 15 to 25 PCR cycles of amplification with a constant-region primer and V-primer adapter. In TCRdb, the reads were re-called with MiXCR into one record per CDR3 protein. Of 80,000 to 90,000 distinct CDR3 sequences in the sample, 15% to 20% are singletons; the top ten hold 2.8%.

The receptor was isolated from a male donor with prostate cancer. The V call is TRBV5-4, the J call TRBJ1-4; 7 bases align to TRBD1. Sequencing used PBMCs, obtained before treatment. CDR3 loop: CASSRDRAEKLFF. As DNA, the CDR3 is TGTGCCAGCAGCCGAGACAGGGCAGAAAAACTGTTTTTT.